This TCR beta chain was sequenced in a study of CD8 T cells in ankylosing spondylitis (dated 2017 in TCRdb). With respect to the entire study: The study set out to find disease-linked TCR variants by profiling T cell receptor beta repertoires in ankylosing spondylitis patients and healthy donors. The full study cohort was made up of about two dozen ankylosing spondylitis patients and fewer than 120 healthy donors. Samples of peripheral blood were taken, and for ankylosing spondylitis patients, synovial fluid was collected as well. Study-level results and caveats: The disease-linked clones were reported as significantly enriched in matched synovial fluid samples from ankylosing spondylitis patients. Some motif variants had previously been reported in the synovial fluid and blood of reactive arthritis patients, which suggests shared mechanisms of disease initiation. The disease-linked clones showed a CD8+ phenotype and occurred at relatively low frequencies in peripheral blood. Blood from ankylosing spondylitis patients appeared to be characterized by a TCR beta motif composed of 7 to 9 highly homologous amino acid variants.

TCRdb shows the sequencer as Illumina HiSeq 2500. Quantitative 5'-RACE with molecular barcodes was used to prepare TCR beta libraries. The authors' analysis ran thus. A new computational method, built on a probabilistic model of VDJ rearrangement, was used to identify disease-linked TCR variants. TCRdb applied fastp at Q25 and MiXCR to the public reads, then kept only in-frame beta chains. Rows with a matching CDR3 protein are joined into one entry that keeps the most common DNA and genes. The V and J calls reflect TCRdb's pipeline rather than the authors' work. The sample contains hundreds of thousands of distinct CDR3 sequences, roughly 18% of them found a single time. The ten largest clones represent over 1% of the sample. Counted from cysteine to phenylalanine, this CDR3 has 13 amino acids. The read is trimmed to its CDR3 DNA, 39 bases read in frame from base 1. From a lookup of the germline V gene, CDR1 and CDR2 are MNHEY and SVGEGT. V gives up 5 bases and J gives up 2 bases, and the segment between their germline ends measures 9 bases.

Of note for this clonotype: The antigen it binds to is not known. Per-nucleotide qualities are absent, and no much larger clonotype sits a single base away.

The chain is made from TRBV6-2 or TRBV6-3 and TRBJ1-2; the D gene is not confidently resolved. The receptor's source is a male donor with ankylosing spondylitis. Material for sequencing was blood, either unsorted or a sorted T cell fraction (not recorded which). This receptor carries the CDR3 CASSGVNNYGYTF. The nucleotides are TGTGCCAGCAGTGGCGTCAACAACTATGGCTACACCTTC.